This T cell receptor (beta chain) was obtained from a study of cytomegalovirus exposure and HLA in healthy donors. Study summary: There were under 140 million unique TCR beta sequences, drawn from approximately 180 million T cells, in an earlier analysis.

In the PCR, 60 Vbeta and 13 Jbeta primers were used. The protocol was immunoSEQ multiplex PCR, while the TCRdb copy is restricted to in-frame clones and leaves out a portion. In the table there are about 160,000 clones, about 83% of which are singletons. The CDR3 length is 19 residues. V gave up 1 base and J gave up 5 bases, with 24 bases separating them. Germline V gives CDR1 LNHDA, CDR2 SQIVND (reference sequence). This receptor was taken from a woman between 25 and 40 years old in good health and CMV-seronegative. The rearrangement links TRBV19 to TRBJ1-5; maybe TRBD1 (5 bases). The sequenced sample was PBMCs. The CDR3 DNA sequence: TGTGCCAGTAGTATAGGGTTTCGACCTAAGGGGTTTAGGGATCAGCCCCAGCATTTT. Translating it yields CASSIGFRPKGFRDQPQHF.